Below, 2 T cell receptor beta chains from the same sample are listed, as sequenced in a study of T cells in Graves' hyperthyroidism and ophthalmopathy. RNA transcripts yielded amplified TCR beta CDR3 regions. The HTBI set primed first-round TCR CDR3 RT-PCR. TCRdb processed the multiplex PCR reads anew with MiXCR; each CDR3 protein has one entry. This sample has around 380,000 distinct CDR3 sequences, with less than 15% found just once. The sample comprised blood. These receptors came from a man aged 25-40 years with Graves' hyperthyroidism that later progressed to Graves' ophthalmopathy.

Ten or more counts support this clonotype. This chain connects TRBV12-3 or TRBV12-4 to TRBJ1-1, with D hard to call. The CDR3 length is 11 residues. Trimming cost V 3 bases and J 4 bases, with 3 bases left between them. The CDR3 bases are TGTGCCAGCAGTTTCTTCACTGAAGCTTTCTTT. Protein product: CASSFFTEAFF.

This clonotype was seen at least ten times. This chain uses TRBV6-1 with TRBJ1-1, with a possible D match to TRBD1 (5 bases). The ends were cut back, 5 bases at V and 3 bases at J, with 10 bases in the middle. The CDR3 is made up of 13 amino acids. Germline V gene sequence: CDR1 MNHNS, CDR2 SASEGT. CDR3 coding DNA: TGTGCCAGCAGTTTTGGGGGGGACACTGAAGCTTTCTTT. It codes for CASSFGGDTEAFF.